The 10 T cell receptor beta chains presented below share a single source sample, sequenced in a study of blood T cell repertoires in COVID-19. The data were produced by immunoSEQ multiplex PCR, yet TCRdb's version contains in-frame clones alone and is incomplete. The sample has 200,000 to 250,000 clones, 86% seen once. The sequencing sample was made of peripheral blood. Receptor source: a woman aged 30 to 39 who had recovered from COVID-19.

The chain has TRBV2 and TRBJ2-6, with 7 bases aligning to TRBD1. The CDR3 runs 17 residues. The V and J ends lost 1 base and 1 base, in that order; junction bases with no gene match: 4. The germline V gene has CDR1 SNHLY and CDR2 FYNNEI. CDR3 sequence (DNA): TGTGCCAGCAGTGAAGGGACAGGTTGGTCTGGGGCCAACGTCCTGACTTTC. Amino acid sequence: CASSEGTGWSGANVLTF.

A note on this clone: One end of the junction does not line up with germline, which may come from a read error. The chain recombines TRBV4-3 with TRBJ1-5; 10 nucleotides agree with TRBD1. The CDR3 is 14 amino acids. Germline V CDR1 and CDR2: LGHNA, YSLEER. CDR3: CASSQDRGPQPQHF. The CDR3 DNA sequence: TGCGCCAGCAGTCAAGACAGGGGGCCTCAGCCCCAGCATTTT.

The chain recombines TRBV15 with TRBJ1-6, with TRBD1 matching 8 bases. Germline V gives CDR1 LNHNV, CDR2 YYDKDF (reference sequence). CDR3 length: 15 residues. Trimming took 5 bases from V and 4 from J; bases not matched to a gene: 4. CDR3 sequence: CATSATGGYNSPLHF. CDR3 bases: TGTGCCACCAGCGCCACAGGGGGGTATAATTCACCCCTCCACTTT.

The CDR3 reads CATSDLWEDTQYF. The CDR3, as DNA: TGTGCCACCAGTGATCTGTGGGAGGATACGCAGTATTTT. The chain combines TRBV24-1 with TRBJ2-3, with D possibly matching TRBD2 (5 bases). The ends were cut back, 3 bases at V and 6 bases at J, with 9 bases in the middle. Germline lookup yields CDR1 KGHDR and CDR2 SFDVKD. The CDR3 covers 13 residues.

V and J are TRBV18 and TRBJ1-4, with 10 bases lining up with TRBD1. Trimming at V came to 4 bases and at J to 7 bases, leaving 18 bases not matched to a gene. Germline CDR1 is KGHSH and CDR2 is LQKENI. This CDR3 is 19 amino acids long. DNA for the CDR3: TGTGCCAGCTCACACGAACTTGAGAGACCGGGACAGGGGCGTGAAAAACTGTTTTTT. Its protein is CASSHELERPGQGREKLFF. The whole variable domain, filled in from reference TRBV18 and TRBJ1-4, reads NAGVMQNPRHLVRRRGQEARLRCSPMKGHSHVYWYRQLPEEGLKFMVYLQKENIIDESGMPKERFSAEFPKEGPSILRIQQVVRGDSAAYFCASSHELERPGQGREKLFFGSGTQLSVL.

The CDR3 here is CASSIRGGTGAYGYTF. CDR3 sequence (DNA): TGTGCCAGTAGTATCAGAGGAGGGACAGGGGCTTATGGCTACACCTTC. The V gene is TRBV19, the J gene TRBJ1-2; 10 positions match TRBD1. CDR1 is LNHDA and CDR2 is SQIVND in the germline V gene (reference sequence). The CDR3 extends over 16 amino acids. The trim removed 3 bases at V and 5 bases at J, leaving 9 bases unmatched.

J is TRBJ1-1 and V is TRBV10-3; no clear D. There are 13 residues in the CDR3. Between the trimmed V and J ends, which lost 6 bases and 1 base, there was a span of 9 bases. Germline assignment: CDR1 ENHRY and CDR2 SYGVKD. The CDR3 bases are TGTGCCATCAGGACTCTCGGGAACACTGAAGCTTTCTTT. As protein: CAIRTLGNTEAFF.

This clone has just a few counts. In DNA form, the CDR3 reads TGTGCCACGCGGACAGGAAGCACAGATACGCAGTATTTT. Translation: CATRTGSTDTQYF. The V call is TRBV10-3, the J call TRBJ2-3; 7 positions match TRBD1. This CDR3 spans 13 amino acids. Germline lookup yields CDR1 ENHRY and CDR2 SYGVKD. Trimming cost V 10 bases and J 0 bases; bases outside gene matches: 4.

J is TRBJ2-1 and V is TRBV7-3, with 7 bases identical to TRBD1. CDR3 length equals 15 residues. The junction had 4 bases not matched to a gene; V was cut back by 5 bases and J by 0 bases. Germline CDR1 is SGHTA and CDR2 is FQGTGA. The CDR3 region is CASSVQGSSYNEQFF. The CDR3 nucleotides are TGTGCCAGCAGCGTACAGGGGAGCTCCTACAATGAGCAGTTCTTC.

The chain employs TRBV7-9 and TRBJ1-1; 10 nucleotides line up with TRBD1. The CDR3 contains 16 residues. CDR1 and CDR2 (germline): SEHNR, FQNEAQ (reference sequence). Trimming removed 1 base from V and 5 bases from J; junction bases left unmatched: 7. The CDR3 DNA reads as TGTGCCAGCAGCTTAGAGGGGGGACAGGGGAGGACTGAAGCTTTCTTT. Encoded protein: CASSLEGGQGRTEAFF.